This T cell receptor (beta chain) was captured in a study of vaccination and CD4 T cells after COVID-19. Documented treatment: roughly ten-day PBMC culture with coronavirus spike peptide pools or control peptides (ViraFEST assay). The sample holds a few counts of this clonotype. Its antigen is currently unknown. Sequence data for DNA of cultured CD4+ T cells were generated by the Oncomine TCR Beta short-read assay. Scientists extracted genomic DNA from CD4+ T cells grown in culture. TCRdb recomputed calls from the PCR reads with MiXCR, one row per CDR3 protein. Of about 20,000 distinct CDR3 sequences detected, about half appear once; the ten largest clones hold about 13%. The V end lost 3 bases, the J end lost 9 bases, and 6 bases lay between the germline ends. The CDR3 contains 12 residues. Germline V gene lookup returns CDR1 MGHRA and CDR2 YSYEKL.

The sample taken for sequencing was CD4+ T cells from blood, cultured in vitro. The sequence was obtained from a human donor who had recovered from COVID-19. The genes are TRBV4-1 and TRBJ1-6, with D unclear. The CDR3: CASSQGVSPLHF. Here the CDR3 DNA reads TGCGCCAGCAGCCAGGGTGTTTCACCCCTCCACTTT.